The 5 T cell receptor beta chains given below trace back to one sample, sequenced in a study of shared T cell receptors in the human thymus. This table comes from immunoSEQ multiplex PCR, and its TCRdb copy is limited to in-frame clones, with some not included. The table includes 550,000 to 800,000 clones, approximately 85% detected once. The same specimen was also included in a second study, on human thymus T cells.

The sequencing input was thymocytes. These receptors were taken from a girl in the first two years of life with a congenital heart defect.

This clone has just one count. V usage is TRBV4-3 and J usage is TRBJ2-2; 9 positions agree with TRBD2. This CDR3 comprises 18 residues. J gave up 8 bases and V 0 bases, and 13 bases lay outside the gene matches. Germline V gene lookup returns CDR1 LGHNA and CDR2 YSLEER. CDR3 nucleotides: TGCGCCAGCAGCCAAGATTGGGGCGGGGGGGTAACACCGGGGGAGCTGTTTTTT. This sequence encodes CASSQDWGGGVTPGELFF.

This sequence joins TRBV18 and TRBJ2-1; 11 positions agree with TRBD2. This CDR3 has 17 residues. V lost 5 bases to trimming and J lost 5 bases; unmatched junction nucleotides: 11. The V gene's germline CDR1 is KGHSH and CDR2 LQKENI. CDR3 residues: CASSGFGLAGGNNEQFF. CDR3 nucleotides: TGTGCCAGCTCAGGATTCGGGCTAGCGGGGGGCAACAATGAGCAGTTCTTC.

The rearrangement uses TRBV25-1 and TRBJ2-2; TRBD1 is a possible D gene (6 bases). The CDR3 totals 14 residues. Germline V lookup: CDR1 MGHDK, CDR2 SYGVNS. Trimming left V 1 base short and J 7 bases short, with 10 bases between. CDR3 amino acids: CASSESTGNGELFF. The CDR3 coding sequence is TGTGCCAGCAGTGAATCAACAGGGAACGGGGAGCTGTTTTTT.

The chain combines TRBV4-3 with TRBJ1-1; 8 bases match TRBD1. CDR3 size: 17 residues. Germline CDR1 LGHNA, CDR2 YSLEER. V was pared by 0 bases and J by 11 bases, with 17 bases of the junction left unmatched. The CDR3 loop is CASSQDRPGTGLHGAFF. The CDR3 coding sequence is TGCGCCAGCAGCCAAGATCGGCCCGGGACAGGCTTACATGGGGCTTTCTTT.

This CDR3 is CAWSVDSNTGELFF. As DNA, the CDR3 is TGTGCCTGGAGTGTAGACTCGAACACCGGGGAGCTGTTTTTT. The genes are TRBV30 and TRBJ2-2; no reliable D call. Germline V CDR1 and CDR2: GTSNPN, SVGIG (reference sequence). Trimming took off 0 bases at V and 0 bases at J, with 5 bases between the two ends. This CDR3 comprises 14 residues.